A single sample gave rise to the 18 T cell receptor beta chains below, sequenced in a study of cytomegalovirus exposure and HLA in healthy donors. Only in-frame clones appear in the TCRdb table, and some are missing; sequencing was by immunoSEQ multiplex PCR. The sample has about 130,000 clones; roughly nine tenths are singletons. The specimen sequenced was PBMCs. All receptors come from a young man in good health and CMV-seronegative.

The chain has TRBV4-2 and TRBJ1-2; D possibly corresponds to TRBD1 (6 bases). The CDR3 is 14 amino acids. Germline V CDR1 and CDR2: LGHNA, YNFKEQ. V was trimmed by 3 bases and J by 6 bases, leaving 14 bases between them. The CDR3 reads CASSHWTVSDGYTF. The CDR3 bases are TGTGCCAGCAGCCATTGGACAGTTTCTGATGGCTACACCTTC.

DNA for the CDR3: TGCGCCAGCAGCCCCCTGACAGGGGGAGGCACTGAAGCTTTCTTT. Residues: CASSPLTGGGTEAFF. The V and J genes are TRBV4-1 and TRBJ1-1; 9 bases are shared with TRBD1. The CDR3 spans 15 residues. J was trimmed by 4 bases and V by 4 bases; bases with no gene match: 7. Germline CDR1 is MGHRA and CDR2 is YSYEKL.

This clone occurred once. CDR3 nucleotide sequence: TGCGCCAGCAGCCAAGAACCAGCGGGGGGTAGCACAGATACGCAGTATTTT. Amino acid sequence: CASSQEPAGGSTDTQYF. This chain links TRBV4-1 with TRBJ2-3; TRBD2 aligns across 9 bases. The J segment lost 0 bases and the V segment lost 0 bases, leaving 4 bases of the junction unmatched. Germline V gives CDR1 MGHRA, CDR2 YSYEKL. The CDR3 extends over 17 amino acids.

This clone has more than one count but fewer than ten. J is TRBJ2-4 and V is TRBV6-4; TRBD1 agrees at 7 bases. V dropped 2 bases and J dropped 5; count of bases not matched to a gene: 0. Germline values: CDR1 MRHNA, CDR2 SNTAGT. CDR3 length equals 13 residues. The CDR3 DNA is TGTGCCAGCAGTGACGGACAGGAAAACATTCAGTACTTC. Translating it yields CASSDGQENIQYF.

The CDR3 is CASSLSGGSDTQYF. The CDR3 nucleotides read TGTGCCAGCAGCTTAAGCGGGGGCTCAGATACGCAGTATTTT. This sequence joins TRBV7-2 and TRBJ2-3; 8 positions agree with TRBD2. V trimming: 2 bases; J trimming: 4 bases; junction bases outside the gene matches: 2. CDR1 is SGHTA, CDR2 FQGNSA, per germline. The CDR3 contains 14 residues. Full variable domain (remainder filled in from reference TRBV7-2 and TRBJ2-3): GAGVSQSPSNKVTEKGKDVELRCDPISGHTALYWYRQSLGQGLEFLIYFQGNSAPDKSGLPSDRFSAERTGGSVSTLTIQRTQQEDSAVYLCASSLSGGSDTQYFGPGTRLTVL.

The chain combines TRBV4-3 with TRBJ2-1; 8 nucleotides agree with TRBD2. Germline CDR1 reads LGHNA; CDR2 reads YSLEER. The CDR3 is made up of 16 amino acids. V shed 0 bases and J 7 bases; nucleotides not matched to a gene: 8. The CDR3 sequence is CASSQDPPGGLNEQFF. The CDR3 DNA sequence: TGCGCCAGCAGCCAAGATCCCCCGGGGGGGCTGAATGAGCAGTTCTTC.

V gene TRBV6-5 combines with J gene TRBJ2-7; D possibly corresponds to TRBD1 (6 bases). V lost 2 bases and J lost 2, with 7 bases in between. This CDR3 region has 13 residues. Germline V gene sequence: CDR1 MNHEY, CDR2 SVGAGI. The chain's CDR3 is CASSYEGAYEQYF. CDR3 DNA sequence: TGTGCCAGCAGTTACGAGGGGGCCTACGAGCAGTACTTC.

This rearrangement joins TRBV5-6 to TRBJ2-5; possibly TRBD1 for D (6 bases). CDR3 length: 13 amino acids. The germline V gene has CDR1 SGHDT and CDR2 YYEEEE. Trimming took off 7 bases at V and 3 bases at J, with 13 bases between the two ends. CDR3 DNA sequence: TGTGCCAGCGGACGACAGGTCGAAGAGACCCAGTACTTC. This codes for CASGRQVEETQYF.

J is TRBJ2-2 and V is TRBV9; D gene uncertain. This CDR3 is 15 amino acids long. The germline gives CDR1 SGDLS, CDR2 YYNGEE. The V end lost 4 bases, the J end lost 4 bases, and 14 bases lay between the germline ends. CDR3 sequence: CASSPTTVGTGELFF. CDR3 nucleotide sequence: TGTGCCAGCAGCCCCACAACAGTTGGCACCGGGGAGCTGTTTTTT.

The J gene is TRBJ1-5, the V gene TRBV10-2; 9 positions match TRBD1. CDR1 and CDR2 (germline): WSHSY, SAAADI. V trimming: 10 bases; J trimming: 4 bases; junction bases outside the gene matches: 5. There are 13 residues in the CDR3. CDR3 in amino acids: CATQGATNQPQHF. In nucleotides, the CDR3 is TGCGCCACACAGGGGGCTACTAATCAGCCCCAGCATTTT.

The J gene is TRBJ2-2, the V gene TRBV15; 10 positions agree with TRBD1. The CDR3 is made up of 15 amino acids. The trim removed 8 bases at V and 4 bases at J, leaving 7 bases unmatched. Looked up from germline, CDR1 is LNHNV and CDR2 is YYDKDF (reference sequence). The CDR3 sequence: CATSWGQGSTGELFF. The CDR3 region has the DNA TGTGCCACCTCCTGGGGACAGGGGTCCACCGGGGAGCTGTTTTTT. Based on the CDR3 plus reference TRBV15 and TRBJ2-2, the full variable domain is DAMVIQNPRYQVTQFGKPVTLSCSQTLNHNVMYWYQQKSSQAPKLLFHYYDKDFNNEADTPDNFQSRRPNTSFCFLDIRSPGLGDTAMYLCATSWGQGSTGELFFGEGSRLTVL.

This sequence joins TRBV4-1 and TRBJ2-2; D not resolved. The length of the CDR3 is 15 residues. CDR1 is MGHRA and CDR2 is YSYEKL in the germline V gene. V gave up 1 base and J gave up 1 base, with 7 bases separating them. This CDR3 reads CASSQGVLNTGELFF. The CDR3, as DNA: TGCGCCAGCAGCCAAGGTGTCTTGAACACCGGGGAGCTGTTTTTT.

This chain uses TRBV7-2 with TRBJ1-5; D unresolved. The CDR3 has 12 residues. From germline, CDR1 is SGHTA and CDR2 FQGNSA. Trimming took 4 bases from V and 6 from J, leaving 7 bases between them. For the CDR3, the DNA is TGTGCCAGCAGCTATCCGGGTCAGCCCCAGCATTTT. Protein sequence: CASSYPGQPQHF.

This rearrangement joins TRBV19 to TRBJ2-3; 7 bases match TRBD2. Germline CDR1 and CDR2: LNHDA and SQIVND (reference sequence). This CDR3 comprises 16 residues. J gave up 2 bases and V 3 bases, and 8 bases lay outside the gene matches. Written as DNA, the CDR3 is TGTGCCAGTAGTATGAGGCGGGGGTTTGCCACAGATACGCAGTATTTT. The encoded protein is CASSMRRGFATDTQYF.

About this clone itself: Other DNA sequences in this sample translate to the same CDR3. The chain joins TRBV6-1 to TRBJ2-7; maybe TRBD1 (5 bases). This CDR3 region has 13 residues. Germline-derived CDR1 and CDR2 are MNHNS and SASEGT. Trimming shortened V by 3 bases and J by 3 bases, and 9 bases separated the two germline ends. This CDR3 reads CASSDRGSYEQYF. The CDR3 nucleotides are TGTGCCAGCAGTGATAGGGGCAGCTACGAGCAGTACTTC.

This chain joins TRBV6-1 and TRBJ1-2, with 11 bases lining up with TRBD1. With V trimmed by 5 bases and J by 8 bases, 4 bases remained unmatched. Looked up from germline, CDR1 is MNHNS and CDR2 is SASEGT. The CDR3 runs to 13 residues. This CDR3 reads CASSRDRGRGYTF. CDR3 bases: TGTGCCAGCAGTAGGGACAGGGGGAGAGGCTACACCTTC.

CDR3 in amino acids: CASSATGGSYNEQFF. CDR3 sequence (DNA): TGTGCCAGCAGCGCGACAGGGGGTTCCTACAATGAGCAGTTCTTC. The chain carries TRBV7-9 and TRBJ2-1, with TRBD1 matching over 9 bases. V shed 5 bases and J 1 base; nucleotides not matched to a gene: 3. Germline CDR1 reads SEHNR; CDR2 reads FQNEAQ (reference sequence). The CDR3 is 15 residues long. The variable domain in full, with the rest retrieved from reference TRBV7-9 and TRBJ2-1, is DTGVSQNPRHKITKRGQNVTFRCDPISEHNRLYWYRQTLGQGPEFLTYFQNEAQLEKSRLLSDRFSAERPKGSFSTLEIQRTEQGDSAMYLCASSATGGSYNEQFFGPGTRLTVL.

V gene TRBV9 combines with J gene TRBJ2-2; the D gene is possibly TRBD1 (6 bases). The germline V and J ends were trimmed by 4 bases and 5 bases, with 24 bases remaining between them. Germline V gene data show CDR1 as SGDLS and CDR2 as YYNGEE. The CDR3 has 18 amino acids. CDR3 region: CASSPRDNLEELTGELFF. The CDR3, as DNA: TGTGCCAGCAGCCCCCGGGACAACTTAGAAGAGTTGACCGGGGAGCTGTTTTTT.